These T cell receptor beta chains were read from a single sample in a study of vaccination and CD4 T cells after COVID-19. TCRdb re-analysed the PCR reads in MiXCR, keeping a single row per CDR3 protein. The table records approximately 13,000 distinct CDR3 sequences, roughly 28% of them present only once. These receptors lack a known antigen. Sequenced input: cultured CD4+ T cells from blood. These TCRs come from a human donor with COVID-19. CDR3s include the opening cysteine and the closing phenylalanine or tryptophan. Each record gives: D gene, V gene, J gene, clone size, CDR3 protein, CDR3 DNA. The D gene is left open where the match is weak. Size is omitted from some rows. Given values are once, few, many or a class for expanded clones.

D: TRBD2; V: TRBV4-3; J: TRBJ2-2; size: few; CDR3: CASSQEPASTSGGRELFF; DNA: TGCGCCAGCAGCCAAGAGCCAGCTTCAACTAGCGGGGGGCGGGAGCTGTTTTTT
D: TRBD1; V: TRBV10-3; J: TRBJ2-3; size: few; CDR3: CAISGFRDRESADTQYF; DNA: TGTGCCATCAGTGGCTTTCGGGACAGGGAGTCAGCAGATACGCAGTATTTT
D: -; V: TRBV12-3/TRBV12-4; J: TRBJ1-1; size: few; CDR3: CASSLFRDRNTEAFF; DNA: TGTGCCAGCAGTTTATTCCGGGATCGGAACACTGAAGCTTTCTTT
D: TRBD2; V: TRBV14; J: TRBJ2-5; size: -; CDR3: CASSADGGLPQETQYF; DNA: TGTGCCAGCAGCGCCGACGGGGGACTACCCCAAGAGACCCAGTACTTC
D: TRBD1; V: TRBV20-1; J: TRBJ2-5; size: few; CDR3: CSARVRDRAPETQYF; DNA: TGCAGTGCTAGAGTTCGGGACAGGGCCCCAGAGACCCAGTACTTC
D: -; V: TRBV24-1; J: TRBJ2-4; size: -; CDR3: CATSETTRNIQYF; DNA: TGTGCCACCAGTGAGACCACTAGAAACATTCAGTACTTC
D: -; V: TRBV19; J: TRBJ1-2; size: -; CDR3: CASSLQTNYGYTF; DNA: TGTGCCAGTAGTTTACAGACGAACTATGGCTACACCTTC
D: TRBD1; V: TRBV28; J: TRBJ1-1; size: few; CDR3: CASSLGYRGLLSTEAFF; DNA: TGTGCCAGCAGTCTAGGGTACAGGGGGCTCCTCTCCACTGAAGCTTTCTTT
D: -; V: TRBV7-2; J: TRBJ1-6; size: -; CDR3: CAGSLQGENSPLHF; DNA: TGTGCCGGCAGCTTACAGGGTGAGAATTCACCCCTCCACTTT
D: -; V: TRBV6-1; J: TRBJ2-7; size: -; CDR3: CASSERGPSYEQYF; DNA: TGTGCCAGCAGTGAAAGAGGGCCCAGCTACGAGCAGTACTTC
D: -; V: TRBV19; J: TRBJ1-1; size: few; CDR3: CASTMGGDTEAFF; DNA: TGTGCCAGTACCATGGGTGGGGACACTGAAGCTTTCTTT
D: -; V: TRBV2; J: TRBJ2-3; size: few; CDR3: CASSEGDNTDTQYF; DNA: TGTGCCAGCAGTGAGGGGGACAACACAGATACGCAGTATTTT
D: -; V: TRBV6-1; J: TRBJ2-3; size: few; CDR3: CASSEAGILRTDTQYF; DNA: TGTGCCAGCAGTGAAGCCGGGATTTTACGCACAGATACGCAGTATTTT
D: TRBD2; V: TRBV19; J: TRBJ2-1; size: few; CDR3: CASSGTSGVYNEQFF; DNA: TGTGCCAGTAGTGGAACTAGCGGGGTCTACAATGAGCAGTTCTTC
D: -; V: TRBV29-1; J: TRBJ1-1; size: -; CDR3: CSVYPGVRGSRTEAFF; DNA: TGCAGCGTTTACCCCGGCGTGAGGGGGTCGCGCACTGAAGCTTTCTTT
D: -; V: TRBV6-1; J: TRBJ2-3; size: few; CDR3: CASTRDPGGTDTQYF; DNA: TGTGCCAGCACCCGGGACCCAGGGGGCACAGATACGCAGTATTTT
D: -; V: TRBV7-9; J: TRBJ1-2; size: -; CDR3: CASSLEQAYGYTF; DNA: TGTGCCAGCAGCTTAGAACAGGCCTATGGCTACACCTTC